The rows below give T cell receptor beta chains drawn from one sample of a study of T cells in Graves' hyperthyroidism and ophthalmopathy. TCRdb reprocessed the multiplex PCR reads via MiXCR and lists one record per CDR3 protein. The sample includes fewer than 500,000 distinct CDR3 sequences, roughly 13% of them seen just once. The sequenced sample was blood. These receptors were collected from a man aged 25-45 years with Graves' hyperthyroidism that later progressed to Graves' ophthalmopathy. CDR3s include the opening cysteine and the closing phenylalanine or tryptophan. D genes are given only for firm matches. A row's size may be missing; if present it is once, few, many or a size class.

TRBV6-1,TRBD1,TRBJ2-6,NA,TGTGCCAGCATTATAACAGGGGCTGGGGCCAACGTCCTGACTTTC,CASIITGAGANVLTF
TRBV6-1,NA,TRBJ1-2,many,TGTGCCAGCATGGCTGGACAGATTTATGGCTACACCTTC,CASMAGQIYGYTF
TRBV7-2,NA,TRBJ2-5,many,TGTGCCAGCAGCCGTAGAGGGACCTCCTGGGGAGAGACCCAGTACTTC,CASSRRGTSWGETQYF
TRBV30,NA,TRBJ1-6,NA,TGTGCCTGGAGTGGTCAGTATAATTCACCCCTCCACTTT,CAWSGQYNSPLHF
TRBV10-3,NA,TRBJ1-1,many,TGTGCCATCAGTGAGGGCCGAATGGGGAAGGACACTGAAGCTTTCTTT,CAISEGRMGKDTEAFF
TRBV18,NA,TRBJ2-7,many,TGTGCCAGCTCAGCCACACTCCCCCCTGCCGAGCAGTACTTC,CASSATLPPAEQYF
TRBV20-1,NA,TRBJ1-1,many,TGCAGTGCCCCCCGGGAGGGAGGGCGAGAAGCTTTCTTT,CSAPREGGREAFF
TRBV28,TRBD2,TRBJ2-1,many,TGTGCCAGCTCGTTTGGGCGGGGGAGCTACAATGAGCAGTTCTTC,CASSFGRGSYNEQFF
TRBV3-1,TRBD2,TRBJ2-7,many,TGTGCCAGCAGCCCGTCGGGAGGGGGGGCCTACGAGCAGTACTTC,CASSPSGGGAYEQYF
TRBV18,TRBD1,TRBJ1-3,NA,TGTGCCAGCTCACAGGGACAGGGGGACTCTGGAAACACCATATATTTT,CASSQGQGDSGNTIYF
TRBV6-1,NA,TRBJ2-3,few,TGTGCCAGCATCCGCCCGGGCACAGATACGCAGTATTTT,CASIRPGTDTQYF
TRBV2,NA,TRBJ2-1,many,TGTGCCAGCATATCACCCTTATCGGACAGCTACAATGAGCAGTTCTTC,CASISPLSDSYNEQFF
TRBV9,TRBD1,TRBJ1-2,few,TGTGCCAGCAGCGTATCCTCGAGGGACAGGGGAAGCTATGGCTACACCTTC,CASSVSSRDRGSYGYTF
TRBV24-1,TRBD1,TRBJ1-5,many,TGTGCCACCAGTGACTCTAGGACAGGAGCGCATCAGCCCCAGCATTTT,CATSDSRTGAHQPQHF
TRBV5-8,NA,TRBJ1-1,few,TGTGCCAGCATCCGACCGAACACTGAAGCTTTCTTT,CASIRPNTEAFF
TRBV10-3,NA,TRBJ2-7,few,TGTGCCATCAGTGAGCCCGGGACTGGTCCCTACGAGCAGTACTTC,CAISEPGTGPYEQYF
TRBV20-1,NA,TRBJ2-7,many,TGCAGTGCTAGGAAGCTGGACAGTCACTACGAGCAGTACTTC,CSARKLDSHYEQYF
TRBV7-2,NA,TRBJ2-1,many,TGTGCCAGCAGCGAGGGGGGCCAGAATGAGCAGTTCTTC,CASSEGGQNEQFF
TRBV13,NA,TRBJ1-2,few,TGTGCCAGCAGTCCGGGTGGTAGGGGCTACACCTTC,CASSPGGRGYTF
TRBV7-2,TRBD1,TRBJ1-2,few,TGTGCCAGCAGTTACGACAGGGGGCTTAACTATGGCTACACCTTC,CASSYDRGLNYGYTF
TRBV28,NA,TRBJ1-5,many,TGTGCCAGCAGTTTCGGAGGGAGCAATCAGCCCCAGCATTTT,CASSFGGSNQPQHF
TRBV3-1,NA,TRBJ1-3,NA,TGTGCCAGCAGCCGGGACTCCAGCTCTGGAAACACCATATATTTT,CASSRDSSSGNTIYF
TRBV20-1,NA,TRBJ2-7,few,TGCAGTGCCACCCGGGTAGGCTACGAGCAGTACTTC,CSATRVGYEQYF
TRBV7-9,TRBD2,TRBJ2-1,many,TGTGCCAGCAGCCCCCGACCACTAGCGGGGCCCTACAATGAGCAGTTCTTC,CASSPRPLAGPYNEQFF